This section outlines one T cell receptor (beta chain) sequence together with its context. Its antigen is undetermined. The data are from a study of Ad26.COV2.S vaccination and SARS-CoV-2 variants. From germline, CDR1 is SGHAT and CDR2 FQNNGV. The CDR3 has 13 residues. The V segment lost 2 bases and the J segment 6 bases; nucleotides outside the gene matches: 1. Here immunoSEQ multiplex PCR was the method, and the copy in TCRdb shows in-frame clones only, minus some. The data show around 7,000 clones, 65% to 85% seen once. Study observations and caveats: Researchers reported similar non-spike TCR breadth in vaccine and placebo recipients. Analyses of TCR breadth and depth may have underestimated total T cell responses. Vaccinated individuals (as opposed to placebo recipients) had higher spike-specific TCR breadth.

The sequence was obtained from a human donor who had recovered from COVID-19. The chain joins TRBV11-2 to TRBJ2-1; TRBD1 matches 7 bases. Source: peripheral blood, taken after recovery from COVID-19. Here the CDR3 reads CASSLRDSNEQFF. In nucleotides, the CDR3 is TGTGCCAGCAGCTTAAGGGACAGCAATGAGCAGTTCTTC.